What follows describes a single TCR beta chain. The data were taken from a study of Ad26.COV2.S vaccination and SARS-CoV-2 variants. Study-wide context: In the study, Ad26.COV2.S was injected intramuscularly once, or twice 56 days apart.

The method was immunoSEQ multiplex PCR; TCRdb's version includes in-frame clones alone and lacks a portion of them. This sample carries about 350,000 clones, approximately 90% of them seen once, and the ten largest clones take roughly 5%. Treatment here: 19 received Ad26.COV2.S at low or high dose, single or two shots; a few received placebo; per-sample allocation not given. Sampling happened 63 days after the first vaccine or placebo injection. An Ad26 vector expressing Wuhan-strain SARS-CoV-2 spike constituted the vaccine. Germline-derived CDR1 and CDR2 are SGHKS and YYEKEE (reference sequence). With V trimmed by 4 bases and J by 7 bases, 11 bases remained unmatched. There are 14 residues in the CDR3.

The receptor was derived from a person between 18 and 65 years old who received the Ad26.COV2.S COVID-19 vaccine or a placebo. Sample: peripheral blood, taken in a trial of Ad26.COV2.S vaccine versus placebo. The rearrangement links TRBV5-5 to TRBJ2-7; TRBD1 agrees at 7 bases. The CDR3 bases are TGTGCCAGCAGCCCGGGACAGTGGGCGAGGGAGCAGTACTTC. This gives the protein CASSPGQWAREQYF.